This entry lists 7 T cell receptor beta chains sequenced from one sample in a study of CD8 T cells in ankylosing spondylitis. These receptors are not linked to any known antigen. Notes on the study in general: Apparently characteristic of ankylosing spondylitis blood was a TCR beta motif (about 8 highly homologous variants).

Each CDR3 protein is one row after TCRdb ran MiXCR on the 5' RACE reads. The sample holds about 840,000 distinct CDR3 sequences; around 11% are singletons and the top ten take more than 0.5%. What was sequenced was blood, either unsorted or a sorted T cell fraction (not recorded which). The source is a male donor with ankylosing spondylitis.

This clonotype has a handful of counts. V usage is TRBV24-1 and J usage is TRBJ2-3, with D possibly matching TRBD2 (7 bases). The CDR3 has 16 residues. V lost 2 bases, J lost 6 bases, and 17 bases lay in between. Germline values: CDR1 KGHDR, CDR2 SFDVKD. The CDR3 DNA sequence: TGTGCCACCAGTGATTCCTGGCGGGGGCCGTCGGATACGCAGTATTTT. Translation gives CATSDSWRGPSDTQYF.

The genes are TRBV5-4 and TRBJ2-2, with D perhaps matching TRBD2 (6 bases). The CDR3 consists of 16 residues. Germline V lookup: CDR1 SGHNT, CDR2 YYREEE (reference sequence). Trimming pared 3 bases from V and 0 bases from J, leaving 12 bases between. CDR3 loop: CASSWGGAPNTGELFF. The CDR3 nucleotides read TGTGCCAGCAGCTGGGGCGGGGCCCCGAACACCGGGGAGCTGTTTTTT.

The chain employs TRBV6-2 or TRBV6-3 and TRBJ1-5; no clear D gene. V shed 10 bases and J shed 6 bases, with 16 bases lying between them. CDR3 length: 13 amino acids. Germline CDR1 is MNHEY and CDR2 is SVGEGT. The CDR3 protein is CATAGRGGQPQHF. The CDR3 bases are TGTGCCACCGCCGGGCGGGGAGGTCAGCCCCAGCATTTT.

This clonotype was counted a few times. This sequence joins TRBV12-3 or TRBV12-4 and TRBJ2-3; 12 bases are a match to TRBD2. This CDR3 spans 17 amino acids. J was trimmed by 3 bases and V by 5 bases; bases with no gene match: 9. The DNA of the CDR3 is TGTGCCAGCAGTCTTCTAGCGGGGGGGCCGTCGACAGATACGCAGTATTTT. Protein sequence: CASSLLAGGPSTDTQYF.

There are a few counts of this clonotype. This rearrangement joins TRBV20-1 to TRBJ1-4; no clear D. Trimming stripped 1 base from V and 0 bases from J, with 6 bases between. The CDR3 contains 14 residues. CDR1 is DFQATT, CDR2 SNEGSKA, per germline (reference sequence). Written as DNA, the CDR3 is TGCAGTGCTAGAGTTCATGCAACTAATGAAAAACTGTTTTTT. Amino acid sequence: CSARVHATNEKLFF.

This clonotype was picked up one time. The chain employs TRBV20-1 and TRBJ1-5; the D gene is possibly TRBD1 (5 bases). V gave up 2 bases and J gave up 2 bases, with 13 bases separating them. This CDR3 is 15 amino acids long. Looked up from germline, CDR1 is DFQATT and CDR2 is SNEGSKA (reference sequence). Written as DNA, the CDR3 is TGCAGTGCTAGACTCCAGGGCGTCGGCAATCAGCCCCAGCATTTT. This sequence encodes CSARLQGVGNQPQHF.

The J gene is TRBJ2-1, the V gene TRBV6-4, with 14 bases matching TRBD2. V gave up 6 bases and J gave up 2 bases; unmatched junction bases: 18. Germline V gene data show CDR1 as MRHNA and CDR2 as SNTAGT. CDR3 size: 21 residues. This CDR3 reads CASRTRRLAGGRVITYNEQFF. The CDR3 nucleotides read TGTGCCAGCAGGACAAGACGACTAGCGGGGGGGCGAGTTATAACCTACAATGAGCAGTTCTTC.